One and the same sample provided the 7 T cell receptor beta chains below, sequenced in a study of shared clonotypes between healthy human individuals. Positive CCR7 selection of CD45RO-negative cells yielded the naive CD8 cells, and terminally differentiated effector memory CD45RA+ cells were excluded. Repertoires were generated with immunoSEQ multiplex PCR, while TCRdb's copy carries only in-frame clones and drops some. The data contain about 1,900,000 clones, about 95% of them singletons. Sequenced: naive CD8+ T cells sorted from blood. These receptors all come from a man younger than 35 in good health.

This chain's CDR3 is CASSLGLSISGANVLTF. In nucleotides, the CDR3 is TGTGCCAGCAGCTTAGGCCTTTCGATCTCTGGGGCCAACGTCCTGACTTTC. The chain employs TRBV11-2 and TRBJ2-6; D uncertain. Trimming took 1 base from V and 0 from J, leaving 10 bases between them. The germline V gene has CDR1 SGHAT and CDR2 FQNNGV. There are 17 residues in the CDR3.

The rearrangement uses TRBV5-6 and TRBJ2-7; D unclear. Germline V CDR1 and CDR2: SGHDT, YYEEEE. There are 13 residues in the CDR3. V was cut by 3 bases and J by 3 bases, with 10 bases left in between. The CDR3 DNA reads TGTGCCAGCAGCTGGCAAGCCTTCTACGAGCAGTACTTC. It is translated as CASSWQAFYEQYF.

The chain uses TRBV29-1 and TRBJ1-2, with 7 bases matching TRBD1. CDR3 length equals 15 residues. V dropped 5 bases and J dropped 3; count of bases not matched to a gene: 12. Germline CDR1 SQVTM, CDR2 ANQGSEA. CDR3 region: CSVHLTGSGDYGYTF. In DNA, the CDR3 is TGCAGCGTTCATTTGACAGGGTCAGGGGACTATGGCTACACCTTC.

A note on this clone: This CDR3 is also generated by other DNA sequences in the sample. The V gene is TRBV6-5, the J gene TRBJ2-7, with D possibly TRBD1 on 6 matching bases. Trimming removed 4 bases at V and 3 bases at J, with 10 bases between. Germline V gene sequence: CDR1 MNHEY, CDR2 SVGAGI. The CDR3 is 13 amino acids. The CDR3 region is CASSSGVGYEQYF. The CDR3 bases are TGTGCCAGCAGTTCAGGGGTGGGCTACGAGCAGTACTTC.

This clone was seen a single time. For the CDR3, the DNA is TGTGCCAGCTCACCACCTAGCGGCCGCGCTCAAGAGACCCAGTACTTC. Translation: CASSPPSGRAQETQYF. J is TRBJ2-5 and V is TRBV18; possibly TRBD2 for D (6 bases). The V end lost 0 bases, the J end lost 2 bases, and 13 bases lay between the germline ends. The CDR3 runs 16 residues. Germline CDR1 KGHSH, CDR2 LQKENI.

The genes are TRBV6-5 and TRBJ1-2, with D hard to call. This CDR3 has 11 amino acids. Germline assignment: CDR1 MNHEY and CDR2 SVGAGI. The V end was cut by 5 bases, the J end by 3 bases, with 4 bases between. The DNA of the CDR3 is TGTGCCAGCAGTGGAGACTATGGCTACACCTTC. It is translated as CASSGDYGYTF.

This clone was seen a single time. This chain joins TRBV6-5 and TRBJ2-5, with D possibly matching TRBD1 (6 bases). The CDR3 is 12 residues long. V shed 8 bases and J shed 5 bases, with 12 bases lying between them. The germline CDR1 and CDR2 sequences are MNHEY and SVGAGI. This CDR3 is CASGTTGETQYF. The CDR3 DNA sequence: TGTGCCAGCGGCACGACAGGCGAGACCCAGTACTTC.